This passage covers 21 T cell receptor beta chains from one sample sequenced in a study of Graves' ophthalmopathy and Graves' hyperthyroidism. The TCR beta CDR3 regions underwent amplification from RNA transcripts. HTBI primers were employed in first-round RT-PCR, then a second-round multiplex PCR followed. TCRdb independently ran MiXCR on the multiplex PCR reads; one entry per CDR3 protein. In the table there are about 220,000 distinct CDR3 sequences, 20% to 25% of which are singletons. The sequenced sample consisted of peripheral blood. The origin of the receptors is a woman aged 45-60 years with Graves' ophthalmopathy.

The chain is built from TRBV7-2 and TRBJ1-1, with 8 bases identical to TRBD1. Germline loops: CDR1 SGHTA, CDR2 FQGNSA. With 4 bases clipped from V and 11 bases from J, the junction kept 6 bases outside the gene matches. CDR3 size: 12 residues. The CDR3: CASSSRTGRAFF. CDR3 coding DNA: TGTGCCAGCAGCTCGAGGACAGGGCGGGCTTTCTTT. The full variable domain, with the rest looked up from reference TRBV7-2 and TRBJ1-1, is GAGVSQSPSNKVTEKGKDVELRCDPISGHTALYWYRQSLGQGLEFLIYFQGNSAPDKSGLPSDRFSAERTGGSVSTLTIQRTQQEDSAVYLCASSSRTGRAFFGQGTRLTVV.

This clonotype showed up many times. The chain is built from TRBV19 and TRBJ2-3; maybe TRBD2 (5 bases). Germline V gene lookup returns CDR1 LNHDA and CDR2 SQIVND (reference sequence). V was shortened by 7 bases and J by 2 bases, with 13 bases between the two germline ends. There are 14 residues in the CDR3. The CDR3 coding sequence is TGTGCCAGTACCCGCGGGCAGAACACAGATACGCAGTATTTT. This translates into CASTRGQNTDTQYF.

This clonotype was recorded at least ten times. The chain combines TRBV2 with TRBJ1-1; no clear D. The V gene lost 3 bases and the J gene lost 1 base, with 6 bases spanning the gap. From germline, CDR1 is SNHLY and CDR2 FYNNEI. The CDR3 is made up of 13 amino acids. CDR3 sequence (DNA): TGTGCCAGCAGTGATCAGCCGAACACTGAAGCTTTCTTT. Amino acid sequence: CASSDQPNTEAFF. The variable domain in full, completed from reference TRBV2 and TRBJ1-1, reads EPEVTQTPSHQVTQMGQEVILRCVPISNHLYFYWYRQILGQKVEFLVSFYNNEISEKSEIFDDQFSVERPDGSNFTLKIRSTKLEDSAMYFCASSDQPNTEAFFGQGTRLTVV.

This clonotype was detected only once. One end of the junction varies from germline; a read error may be responsible. This chain uses TRBV9 with TRBJ2-7; 8 nucleotides match TRBD1. The CDR3 totals 16 residues. The germline V gene encodes CDR1 SGDLS and CDR2 YYNGEE. The CDR3 nucleotides are TGTGCCAGCGGCGTAGGGTCAGGGGGCTTATCGGGTGAGCAGTACTTC. Its protein is CASGVGSGGLSGEQYF.

The V call is TRBV2, the J call TRBJ2-2; 8 nucleotides agree with TRBD2. CDR1 and CDR2 (germline): SNHLY, FYNNEI. V shed 4 bases and J 0 bases; nucleotides not matched to a gene: 1. The CDR3 extends over 15 amino acids. The CDR3 region is CASSGGLANTGELFF. CDR3 DNA: TGTGCCAGCAGTGGGGGACTAGCGAACACCGGGGAGCTGTTTTTT.

This clonotype was counted ten times or more. The chain combines TRBV20-1 with TRBJ2-7, with TRBD2 as a possible D gene (6 bases). The V end was cut by 0 bases, the J end by 8 bases, with 17 bases between. Per the germline V gene, CDR1 is DFQATT and CDR2 is SNEGSKA (reference sequence). The CDR3 loop spans 14 amino acids. The CDR3 DNA reads as TGCAGTGCTAGAGAGGGGGGAGTACAAATGAAGCAGTACTTC. It specifies CSAREGGVQMKQYF.

This clonotype was detected many times. This chain links TRBV12-3 or TRBV12-4 with TRBJ1-1; the D gene is possibly TRBD1 (5 bases). This CDR3 spans 15 amino acids. V was trimmed by 6 bases and J by 2 bases, leaving 16 bases between them. The CDR3 loop is CASSPPAGRNTEAFF. CDR3 in DNA: TGTGCCAGCAGCCCCCCGGCAGGGAGAAACACTGAAGCTTTCTTT.

In this sample, this clonotype turned up many times. The V and J genes are TRBV6-1 and TRBJ1-2, with 12 bases lining up with TRBD1. The germline V gene has CDR1 MNHNS and CDR2 SASEGT. The CDR3 consists of 17 residues. The junction had 10 bases not matched to a gene; V was cut back by 4 bases and J by 4 bases. The CDR3 spells CASSGGTGGAKTYGYTF. The CDR3 DNA sequence: TGTGCCAGCAGTGGAGGGACAGGGGGCGCAAAGACCTATGGCTACACCTTC.

Many counts were recorded for this clonotype. DNA of the CDR3: TGTGCCAGCAGTTACACGGGTTATGGTGGCTACACCTTC. Translated: CASSYTGYGGYTF. The rearrangement links TRBV6-5 to TRBJ1-2; D unclear. CDR3 size: 13 residues. V lost 2 bases, J lost 7 bases, and 11 bases lay in between. The germline CDR1 and CDR2 sequences are MNHEY and SVGAGI.

This clonotype was picked up many times. This chain joins TRBV5-1 and TRBJ1-2, with 9 bases identical to TRBD1. The CDR3 runs 15 residues. Germline values: CDR1 SGHRS, CDR2 YFSETQ. Trimming at V came to 4 bases and at J to 4 bases, leaving 8 bases not matched to a gene. The CDR3 sequence is CASSQRQGGTYGYTF. DNA for the CDR3: TGCGCCAGCAGCCAACGACAGGGGGGCACCTATGGCTACACCTTC.

In this sample, this clonotype turned up many times. This chain connects TRBV20-1 to TRBJ2-7, with 7 bases that match TRBD2. In germline, CDR1 is DFQATT, CDR2 SNEGSKA (reference sequence). V shed 6 bases and J 4 bases; nucleotides not matched to a gene: 9. The CDR3 length is 13 residues. The CDR3 loop reads CSAPGLETYEQYF. The CDR3, as DNA: TGCAGTGCCCCCGGACTAGAGACTTACGAGCAGTACTTC.

This sequence joins TRBV28 and TRBJ2-5; 7 bases fit TRBD1. CDR1 is MDHEN, CDR2 SYDVKM, per germline. The CDR3 has 14 amino acids. V lost 5 bases, J lost 5 bases, and 8 bases stayed unmatched. The CDR3 coding sequence is TGTGCCAGCAGTGAAGACAGGGACGGGGAGACCCAGTACTTC. Translation gives CASSEDRDGETQYF. The whole variable domain, remainder taken from reference TRBV28 and TRBJ2-5, is DVKVTQSSRYLVKRTGEKVFLECVQDMDHENMFWYRQDPGLGLRLIYFSYDVKMKEKGDIPEGYSVSREKKERFSLILESASTNQTSMYLCASSEDRDGETQYFGPGTRLLVL.

The rearrangement joins TRBV11-3 to TRBJ2-5; D is undetermined. The V gene lost 4 bases and the J gene lost 5 bases, with 23 bases spanning the gap. Germline CDR1 and CDR2: SGHNT and YENEEA. The CDR3 has 17 residues. As DNA, the CDR3 is TGTGCCAGCAGCTCTGATTCAGGAAGAGGAGAGACGGAGACCCAGTACTTC. Translation: CASSSDSGRGETETQYF.

The V call is TRBV6-5, the J call TRBJ1-5; no clear D. V lost 0 bases and J 8 bases, leaving 8 bases between the germline ends. Germline lookup yields CDR1 MNHEY and CDR2 SVGAGI. This CDR3 comprises 13 residues. The CDR3 bases are TGTGCCAGCAGTTACTCGTATCAGGAGCCCCAGCATTTT. Protein product: CASSYSYQEPQHF.

This clonotype was recorded many times. V and J are TRBV12-3 or TRBV12-4 and TRBJ2-7; 9 bases map to TRBD1. The CDR3 extends over 13 amino acids. The V gene end was trimmed by 6 bases and the J gene end by 7 bases; junction bases not matched to a gene: 7. CDR3 DNA: TGTGCCAGCAGAAGGACAGGGGCGCGGGAGCAGTACTTC. Amino acids: CASRRTGAREQYF.

This clonotype was seen many times. V gene TRBV7-8 combines with J gene TRBJ1-5; 8 nucleotides align to TRBD1. CDR3 size: 15 residues. V lost 5 bases, J lost 1 base, and 4 bases stayed unmatched. Germline V CDR1 and CDR2: SGHVS, FQNEAQ. This chain's CDR3 is CASSPDRGSNQPQHF. The CDR3 DNA reads as TGTGCCAGCAGCCCAGACAGGGGAAGCAATCAGCCCCAGCATTTT.

Many counts were recorded for this clonotype. V usage is TRBV5-1 and J usage is TRBJ2-5, with TRBD1 as a possible D gene (5 bases). Looked up from germline, CDR1 is SGHRS and CDR2 is YFSETQ. The length of the CDR3 is 14 residues. V lost 0 bases and J 4 bases, leaving 10 bases between the germline ends. The CDR3 region is CASSLGRVRETQYF. The CDR3 DNA reads as TGCGCCAGCAGCTTGGGCAGGGTACGAGAGACCCAGTACTTC. Filled out from reference TRBV5-1 and TRBJ2-5, the complete variable domain reads KAGVTQTPRYLIKTRGQQVTLSCSPISGHRSVSWYQQTPGQGLQFLFEYFSETQRNKGNFPGRFSGRQFSNSRSEMNVSTLELGDSALYLCASSLGRVRETQYFGPGTRLLVL.

For this clonotype: A much larger clone sits a single nucleotide away, making a read error possible. This chain joins TRBV5-7 and TRBJ1-5; D remains ambiguous. TRBV5-7 belongs to the ORF category, with a function that is uncertain. This CDR3 spans 13 amino acids. The chain's CDR3 is CACSSDSNQPQHF. In DNA form, the CDR3 reads TGTGCCTGCAGCTCGGACAGCAATCAGCCCCAGCATTTT.

The table lists this clonotype with many counts. The rearrangement links TRBV11-2 to TRBJ1-2; D unclear. V was pared by 3 bases and J by 2 bases, with 10 bases between. CDR1 is SGHAT, CDR2 FQNNGV, per germline. The CDR3 loop spans 14 amino acids. For the CDR3, the DNA is TGTGCCAGCAGCTTTGGTGTCCGGAACTATGGCTACACCTTC. Residues: CASSFGVRNYGYTF.

Worth noting for this clonotype: A read error is possible here, since a much larger clone lies one base away. V and J are TRBV5-4 and TRBJ1-5, with D perhaps TRBD1 (5 bases). The CDR3 contains 14 residues. From germline, CDR1 is SGHNT and CDR2 YYREEE (reference sequence). CDR3 coding DNA: TGTACCAGCTCGATGGGGGGTGGGTATCAGCCCCAGCATTTT. Encoded protein: CTSSMGGGYQPQHF.

In this sample, this clonotype turned up many times. The chain combines TRBV6-5 with TRBJ1-1; possible D gene TRBD1, 5 bases. The CDR3 has 15 amino acids. CDR1 is MNHEY, CDR2 SVGAGI, per germline. Deletions cut 0 bases from V and 5 bases from J, with 13 bases between. The CDR3 region has the DNA TGTGCCAGCAGTTACTCTCGGGGCGGCGTTACTGAAGCTTTCTTT. Encoded protein: CASSYSRGGVTEAFF.